This T cell receptor beta chain stems from a study of blood T cell repertoires in COVID-19. Study-level information: Italy, Spain and the United States were the sources of the convalescent and acute COVID-19 samples. In each case, the material was cDNA or gDNA derived from T cells, B-cell-depleted T cells, or PBMCs.

How the authors handled the data: Estimation of nucleated cell counts relied on the amplification of reference gene primers. TCRdb's table, derived via immunoSEQ multiplex PCR, lists solely in-frame clones and lacks some. That table is the source of V, J and clone size, and D and trimming were worked out from the DNA. This table holds 300,000 to 350,000 clones, about nine tenths found once. Trimming cost V 5 bases and J 4 bases; bases outside gene matches: 11. This CDR3 comprises 16 residues. Germline lookup yields CDR1 SGHTA and CDR2 FQGNSA. The chain carries TRBV7-2 and TRBJ2-5, with TRBD1 identical over 9 bases. The sample taken for sequencing was peripheral blood. The receptor was isolated from a young woman with COVID-19, enrolled during active disease. The CDR3 nucleotides read TGTGCCAGCAGCCTGGGACAGGGAAAAGGGGGAGAGACCCAGTACTTC. This sequence encodes CASSLGQGKGGETQYF.